The 14 T cell receptor beta chains below all came from one sample that was sequenced in a study of blood T cell repertoires in COVID-19. Produced via immunoSEQ multiplex PCR; TCRdb's table is partial and in-frame only. The repertoire holds roughly 700,000 clones, with 75% to 90% as singletons. The material sequenced was peripheral blood. The receptors come from a woman in her late teens or twenties with acute or convalescent COVID-19.

The rearrangement links TRBV10-3 to TRBJ1-3; 10 bases fit TRBD1. The CDR3 runs to 14 residues. V shed 10 bases, J shed 4 bases, and the junction held 7 bases outside the gene matches. Germline assignment: CDR1 ENHRY and CDR2 SYGVKD. The chain's CDR3 is CATKGTGEGNTIYF. Written as DNA, the CDR3 is TGTGCCACCAAGGGGACAGGGGAGGGAAACACCATATATTTT.

The gene calls are TRBV7-3 and TRBJ2-2; 11 bases are shared with TRBD2. The CDR3 sequence is 16 residues long. V lost 5 bases and J lost 4; bases outside the gene matches: 6. Germline CDR1 and CDR2: SGHTA and FQGTGA. CDR3 bases: TGTGCCAGCAGCCGCCAACTAGCGGGGGTCACCGGGGAGCTGTTTTTT. Amino acid sequence: CASSRQLAGVTGELFF.

The rearrangement links TRBV6-5 to TRBJ1-6; D unclear. The length of the CDR3 is 13 residues. Germline assignment: CDR1 MNHEY and CDR2 SVGAGI. Trimming pared 8 bases from V and 7 bases from J, leaving 12 bases between. The CDR3 spells CASSGVWNSPLHF. The CDR3 region has the DNA TGTGCCAGCTCCGGGGTTTGGAATTCACCCCTCCACTTT.

The V call is TRBV7-9, the J call TRBJ2-1; 11 nucleotides line up with TRBD1. Germline V gives CDR1 SEHNR, CDR2 FQNEAQ (reference sequence). The CDR3 covers 15 residues. V gave up 4 bases and J gave up 10 bases; unmatched junction bases: 9. As DNA, the CDR3 is TGTGCCAGCAGCTCCCCGGGACAGGGGGGGCGGGAGCAGTTCTTC. Translating it yields CASSSPGQGGREQFF.

There are a few counts of this clone. The rearrangement uses TRBV7-2 and TRBJ2-1, with a tentative D call TRBD1 (7 bases). Trimming removed 4 bases from V and 12 bases from J, with 19 bases in between. Germline V CDR1 and CDR2: SGHTA, FQGNSA. The CDR3 has 14 residues. CDR3 DNA sequence: TGTGCCAGCAGCTCCTCCGGAGGGGGCCTTTCGCAGTTCTTC. It is translated as CASSSSGGGLSQFF.

This chain connects TRBV11-3 to TRBJ1-1; D remains ambiguous. The CDR3 length is 15 residues. The germline CDR1 and CDR2 sequences are SGHNT and YENEEA. The V end lost 1 base, the J end lost 1 base, and 10 bases lay between the germline ends. The CDR3 region has the DNA TGTGCCAGCAGCTTAGGAGCGGGCACGAACACTGAAGCTTTCTTT. It codes for CASSLGAGTNTEAFF.

The chain combines TRBV4-3 with TRBJ1-5; TRBD1 aligns across 9 bases. Germline V gene sequence: CDR1 LGHNA, CDR2 YSLEER. The CDR3 is 15 amino acids. J was trimmed by 7 bases and V by 0 bases; bases with no gene match: 4. This CDR3 reads CASSQDDRGMQPQHF. The CDR3 DNA follows: TGCGCCAGCAGCCAAGACGACAGGGGGATGCAGCCCCAGCATTTT.

This rearrangement joins TRBV4-1 to TRBJ1-5; D ambiguous. Trimming stripped 0 bases from V and 6 bases from J, with 12 bases between. The CDR3 extends over 15 amino acids. Per germline, CDR1 MGHRA and CDR2 YSYEKL. The CDR3 sequence: CASSQDPREGQPQHF. The CDR3 DNA sequence: TGCGCCAGCAGCCAAGATCCGAGGGAAGGTCAGCCCCAGCATTTT.

This chain joins TRBV18 and TRBJ1-2; 8 bases agree with TRBD1. With 2 bases clipped from V and 5 bases from J, the junction kept 7 bases outside the gene matches. CDR3 length: 15 amino acids. Germline values: CDR1 KGHSH, CDR2 LQKENI. The CDR3 region is CASSPTLQGAYGYTF. The CDR3 DNA reads TGTGCCAGCTCACCAACCCTTCAGGGGGCTTATGGCTACACCTTC. The full variable domain, its missing parts supplied by reference TRBV18 and TRBJ1-2, is NAGVMQNPRHLVRRRGQEARLRCSPMKGHSHVYWYRQLPEEGLKFMVYLQKENIIDESGMPKERFSAEFPKEGPSILRIQQVVRGDSAAYFCASSPTLQGAYGYTFGSGTRLTVV.

The CDR3 DNA is TGTGCCAGCAGCTCAGACAGGGTCGATGGCTACACCTTC. As protein: CASSSDRVDGYTF. V is TRBV11-2 and J is TRBJ1-2; 7 nucleotides match TRBD1. The J segment lost 6 bases and the V segment lost 4 bases, leaving 5 bases of the junction unmatched. Germline lookup yields CDR1 SGHAT and CDR2 FQNNGV. This CDR3 has 13 residues.

The V call is TRBV5-1, the J call TRBJ2-5; 7 nucleotides line up with TRBD2. CDR1 and CDR2 from the germline V gene are SGHRS and YFSETQ. V shed 2 bases, J shed 3 bases, and the junction held 4 bases outside the gene matches. CDR3 length equals 14 residues. The CDR3 loop reads CASSFLGGKETQYF. CDR3 DNA sequence: TGCGCCAGCAGCTTCTTGGGGGGGAAAGAGACCCAGTACTTC.

Note on this clone: Other DNA sequences of this sample code for an identical CDR3. V is TRBV7-3 and J is TRBJ1-1, with 7 bases lining up with TRBD1. Looked up from germline, CDR1 is SGHTA and CDR2 is FQGTGA. The CDR3 contains 15 residues. V shed 0 bases and J 1 base; nucleotides not matched to a gene: 2. The CDR3 protein is CASSLTGGANTEAFF. The CDR3 DNA is TGTGCCAGCAGCTTAACAGGGGGCGCGAACACTGAAGCTTTCTTT.

The V and J genes are TRBV13 and TRBJ2-2, with D uncertain. The germline V gene encodes CDR1 PRHDT and CDR2 FYEKMQ (reference sequence). This CDR3 spans 15 amino acids. The V and J ends lost 5 bases and 5 bases respectively, with 15 bases between them. The CDR3 loop is CASSRWWFRTGELFF. CDR3 coding DNA: TGTGCCAGCAGCCGGTGGTGGTTTCGAACCGGGGAGCTGTTTTTT. Complete variable domain (other parts from reference TRBV13 and TRBJ2-2): AAGVIQSPRHLIKEKRETATLKCYPIPRHDTVYWYQQGPGQDPQFLISFYEKMQSDKGSIPDRFSAQQFSDYHSELNMSSLELGDSALYFCASSRWWFRTGELFFGEGSRLTVL.

This rearrangement joins TRBV6-5 to TRBJ1-1; maybe TRBD1 (5 bases). The CDR3 spans 14 residues. Germline-derived CDR1 and CDR2 are MNHEY and SVGAGI. The V end lost 6 bases, the J end lost 1 base, and 12 bases lay between the germline ends. CDR3 sequence: CASRNRLSNTEAFF. The CDR3 bases are TGTGCCAGCAGGAACAGGCTCTCGAACACTGAAGCTTTCTTT.